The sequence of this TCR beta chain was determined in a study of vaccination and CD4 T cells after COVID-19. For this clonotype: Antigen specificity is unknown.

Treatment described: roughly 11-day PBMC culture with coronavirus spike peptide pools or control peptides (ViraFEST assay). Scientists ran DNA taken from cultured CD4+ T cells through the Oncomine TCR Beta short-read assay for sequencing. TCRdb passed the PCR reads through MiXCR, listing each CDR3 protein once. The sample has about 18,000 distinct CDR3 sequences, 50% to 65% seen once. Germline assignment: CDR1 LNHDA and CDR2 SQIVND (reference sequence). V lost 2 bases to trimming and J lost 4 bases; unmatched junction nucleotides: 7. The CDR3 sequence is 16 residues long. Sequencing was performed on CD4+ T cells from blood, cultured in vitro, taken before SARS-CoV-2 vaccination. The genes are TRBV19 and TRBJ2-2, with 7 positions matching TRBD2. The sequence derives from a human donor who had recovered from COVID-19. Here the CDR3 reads CASSILGGSFTGELFF. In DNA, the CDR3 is TGTGCCAGTAGTATACTCGGCGGGAGTTTCACCGGGGAGCTGTTTTTT.